This is a list of T cell receptor beta chains from one sample in a study of blood T cell repertoires in COVID-19. Generated by immunoSEQ multiplex PCR, the TCRdb table keeps only in-frame clones and is missing some. The top ten hold roughly 8% of the sample, which has fewer than 250,000 clones, around four fifths seen once. What was sequenced was peripheral blood. The receptor source for this set is a woman in her 50s with active or convalescent COVID-19. Both conserved end residues are part of each CDR3. The order of the fields is V gene, CDR3 length, CDR3 protein.

v_call: TRBV28; cdr3_length: 15; cdr3_aa: CASSSPTSTNEKLFF
v_call: TRBV5-1; cdr3_length: 15; cdr3_aa: CASSLNRASTDTQYF
v_call: TRBV6-5; cdr3_length: 15; cdr3_aa: CASMFIQGSMTEAFF
v_call: TRBV27; cdr3_length: 13; cdr3_aa: CASRLQGSKKLFF
v_call: TRBV6-5; cdr3_length: 15; cdr3_aa: CASRNVAGGRYEQYF
v_call: TRBV5-6; cdr3_length: 13; cdr3_aa: CASSFAVGYEQYF
v_call: TRBV2; cdr3_length: 13; cdr3_aa: CASKVPNEKRMFF
v_call: TRBV2; cdr3_length: 12; cdr3_aa: CASDRTENEAFF
v_call: TRBV6-5; cdr3_length: 16; cdr3_aa: CASSSPGEFSNQPQHF
v_call: TRBV24-1; cdr3_length: 15; cdr3_aa: CATSEGRGGIDEQFF
v_call: TRBV14; cdr3_length: 15; cdr3_aa: CASSQGQGFSGELFF
v_call: TRBV9; cdr3_length: 13; cdr3_aa: CASSVEGRLEQYF
v_call: TRBV5-6; cdr3_length: 13; cdr3_aa: CASSPQSFYGYTF
v_call: TRBV18; cdr3_length: 16; cdr3_aa: CASSRLVSGAHNEQFF
v_call: TRBV11-3; cdr3_length: 14; cdr3_aa: CASSLNRGNTEAFF
v_call: TRBV10-3; cdr3_length: 12; cdr3_aa: CAIKNGSYEQYF
v_call: TRBV2; cdr3_length: 14; cdr3_aa: CASSVNRGTDTQYF
v_call: TRBV9; cdr3_length: 15; cdr3_aa: CASSVGIATLYGYTF
v_call: TRBV2; cdr3_length: 13; cdr3_aa: CASSVQDPYGYTF
v_call: TRBV24-1; cdr3_length: 13; cdr3_aa: CATSGTGPDTQYF
v_call: TRBV5-1; cdr3_length: 15; cdr3_aa: CASSFSGGITDTQYF
v_call: TRBV5-1; cdr3_length: 17; cdr3_aa: CASSLARGQARQETQYF
v_call: TRBV4-1; cdr3_length: 15; cdr3_aa: CASSQAPREDEKLFF
v_call: TRBV5-4; cdr3_length: 16; cdr3_aa: CASSSNRDRRANEQFF
v_call: TRBV19; cdr3_length: 15; cdr3_aa: CASRSTPSPGNTIYF
v_call: TRBV20-1; cdr3_length: 13; cdr3_aa: CSASQGGSYEQYF
v_call: TRBV28; cdr3_length: 15; cdr3_aa: CASSPRTGAHQPQHF
v_call: TRBV5-5; cdr3_length: 16; cdr3_aa: CASSPGIQGRQETQYF
v_call: TRBV18; cdr3_length: 14; cdr3_aa: CASSPDSIVNTIYF
v_call: TRBV12-3/TRBV12-4; cdr3_length: 11; cdr3_aa: CASRTHNEQFF
v_call: TRBV7-9; cdr3_length: 13; cdr3_aa: CASSEDGGNEQFF